The clone carrying this TCR beta chain was recorded many times. Its antigen is currently unknown. TCR beta libraries were built with iRepertoire HTBI primers and Arm-PCR of CDR3 regions. TCRdb itself ran the multiplex PCR reads through MiXCR, one entry per CDR3 protein. The table records 310,000 or so distinct CDR3 sequences, about 20% of them present only once. Trimming removed 7 bases from V and 2 bases from J, with 17 bases in between. CDR3 length: 15 amino acids. The sample is drawn from a study of regulatory T cells in long-lasting Graves disease. The overall study: Persistent cases were those of Graves' disease that involved over 5 years of antithyroid drugs with positive TSH receptor antibodies. Findings of the study overall: Graves' patients with persistent disease showed TCR diversity lower than patients newly diagnosed. There were preferences for TRBV28, TRBJ1-2 and TRBJ2-5 in persistent disease. The researchers studied only peripheral blood, not thyroid tissue.

The time point: persistent/refractory GD, antithyroid drugs over 5 years with positive TRAb. RNA isolated from PBMCs was used to make the TCR library. The chain recombines TRBV12-3 or TRBV12-4 with TRBJ1-1; a weak D match, TRBD1 (6 bases). The source of this sequence is a female donor with Graves disease. Sample: peripheral blood mononuclear cells (PBMCs), taken when the disease was refractory, from a patient treated with antithyroid drugs. CDR3 sequence reads: CASTGNPRGNTEAFF. The CDR3 DNA reads TGTGCCAGCACCGGTAACCCCAGGGGTAACACTGAAGCTTTCTTT.